This TCR beta chain originates from a study of Graves' ophthalmopathy and Graves' hyperthyroidism. This clonotype appeared once. Its antigen is currently unknown. Study-wide results and limits: Discriminating ophthalmopathy from stable hyperthyroidism, a 13-signature model attained a sensitivity of approximately 90% and a specificity of 81.08%.

Amplification from RNA transcripts yielded the TCR beta CDR3 regions. RT-PCR in the first round used HTBI primers; a second-round multiplex PCR followed. TCRdb used MiXCR to reprocess the multiplex PCR reads, holding one entry per CDR3 protein. The repertoire holds 500,000 to 600,000 distinct CDR3 sequences, with under 40% as singletons. The germline CDR1 and CDR2 sequences are SNHLY and FYNNEI. Deletions cut 5 bases from V and 5 bases from J, with 12 bases between. The CDR3 sequence is 14 residues long. This clonotype originated in an adult man with Graves' hyperthyroidism. Sequencing was done on a sample of peripheral blood or thyroid tissue (not recorded which). The genes are TRBV2 and TRBJ2-2, with D perhaps TRBD1 (7 bases). The DNA for the CDR3 is TGTGCCAGCAGTACCGCAGGGGGGACCGGGGAGCTGTTTTTT. As protein: CASSTAGGTGELFF.